These T cell receptor beta chains were read from a single sample in a study of Graves' ophthalmopathy and Graves' hyperthyroidism. TCRdb used MiXCR to reprocess the multiplex PCR reads, holding one entry per CDR3 protein. The sample carries over 200,000 distinct CDR3 sequences, 25% to 30% recorded once. Sequenced: peripheral blood. The receptor source for this set is a man over 45 with Graves' ophthalmopathy. The CDR3 runs from the conserved cysteine through the conserved F or W. The D gene is left open where the match is weak. Only some rows state a clone size, as once, few, many or a class for expanded clones.

V gene	D gene	clone size	J gene	CDR3 DNA	CDR3 protein
TRBV18	TRBD1	many	TRBJ2-7	TGTGCCAGCTCACGCCTAACGACAGGGGGTTCCCCCTACGAGCAGTACTTC	CASSRLTTGGSPYEQYF
TRBV20-1	.	.	TRBJ2-7	TGCAGTGCTAGAGATCGGCAAGTATCCTACGAGCAGTACTTC	CSARDRQVSYEQYF
TRBV12-3/TRBV12-4	TRBD1	many	TRBJ2-7	TGTGCCAGCACCCCGACAGGGGGCGCAACTCAGTACTTC	CASTPTGGATQYF
TRBV7-2	.	.	TRBJ2-5	TGTGCCAGCAGAGACAGCCTCCAAGAGACCCAGTACTTC	CASRDSLQETQYF
TRBV28	TRBD2	many	TRBJ2-7	TGTGCCAGCACGGGCGGGACTAGACTCTACGAGCAGTACTTC	CASTGGTRLYEQYF
TRBV12-3/TRBV12-4	.	.	TRBJ2-7	TGTGCCAGCAGCCAAGATCTCGGGCCAACCTACGAGCAGTACTTC	CASSQDLGPTYEQYF
TRBV28	TRBD1	many	TRBJ1-3	TGTGCCAGCAGGGAATACAGGGGCGGAAACACCATATATTTT	CASREYRGGNTIYF
TRBV10-3	.	many	TRBJ1-5	TGTGCCATCAGTGAGTCAGTCTCCCAGCCCCAGCATTTT	CAISESVSQPQHF
TRBV6-2/TRBV6-3	TRBD2	many	TRBJ2-7	TGTGCCAGCAGACCCGGGACTAGAGGAACCTCCTACGAGCAGTACTTC	CASRPGTRGTSYEQYF
TRBV18	TRBD1	many	TRBJ2-7	TGTGCCAGCTTCCCAGGGGGAGTACAGGGCCCCTACGAGCAGTACTTC	CASFPGGVQGPYEQYF
TRBV11-2	TRBD2	.	TRBJ2-5	TGTGCCAGCAGCCCACTCCCCCGTGGACTAGCGGGAGAGGGGGGTGGGGCCCAGTACTTC	CASSPLPRGLAGEGGGAQYF
TRBV6-2/TRBV6-3	.	once	TRBJ2-5	TGTGCCAGCAGGGGATGGTCTGGGGAGACCCAGTACTTC	CASRGWSGETQYF
TRBV6-1	TRBD1	many	TRBJ1-5	TGTGCCAGCAGTGATTCAAACCGGGACAGGGGGCAGCCCCAGCATTTT	CASSDSNRDRGQPQHF
TRBV4-3	.	many	TRBJ1-3	TGCGCCAGCAGCCAAGGGCCGGCAGGGTCTGGAAACACCATATATTTT	CASSQGPAGSGNTIYF
TRBV7-6	.	.	TRBJ2-5	TGTGCCAGCAGCGCCATGGCCAGCGGGCAAGAGACCCAGTACTTC	CASSAMASGQETQYF
TRBV28	.	many	TRBJ2-7	TGTGCCAGCAGTTTCGTGACGGGTTCCTACGAGCAGTACTTC	CASSFVTGSYEQYF
TRBV29-1	.	.	TRBJ2-5	TGCAGCGTTGAGGGAACCTCGGGGGCAGAGACCCAGTACTTC	CSVEGTSGAETQYF
TRBV6-2/TRBV6-3	.	.	TRBJ2-7	TGTGCCAGCAGTCCTAGGATCCCCGACGAGCAGTACTTC	CASSPRIPDEQYF
TRBV6-5	.	.	TRBJ2-4	TGTGCCAGCAGTTCTGCACGGAGGCTAGCCAAAAACATTCAGTACTTC	CASSSARRLAKNIQYF
TRBV24-1	TRBD1	many	TRBJ1-1	TGTGCCACCAGTGACCACAGGGGTGGCACTGAAGCTTTCTTT	CATSDHRGGTEAFF
TRBV28	TRBD1	.	TRBJ1-2	TGTGCCAGCGAGACAGGGGGAAGCTATGGCTACACCTTC	CASETGGSYGYTF
TRBV27	.	.	TRBJ1-1	TGTGCCAGCAGTTGGACCCAGAACACTGAAGCTTTCTTT	CASSWTQNTEAFF
TRBV28	.	many	TRBJ2-7	TGTGCCAGCAGACGGACAGGCCGAGGGACTTACGAGCAGTACTTC	CASRRTGRGTYEQYF
TRBV19	.	many	TRBJ1-2	TGTGCCAGCACCCCATCGGCGAACCCGGACTATGGCTACACCTTC	CASTPSANPDYGYTF